This T cell receptor (beta chain) was sequenced in a study of T cells and copy number aberrations in small-cell lung cancer. Germline CDR1 SGHVS, CDR2 FNYEAQ. The CDR3 covers 15 residues. Trimming took 4 bases from V and 4 from J, leaving 13 bases between them. Libraries were prepared by immunoSEQ multiplex PCR; TCRdb keeps only in-frame clonotypes and omits some of them. The sample yields about 2,000 clones, about 80% seen once. Normal lung tissue came from at least 2 cm beyond the tumor margin and showed no malignant cells. The sample consisted of normal tissue next to the tumor. The TCR sequence derives from a woman between 55 and 75 years old with small cell lung cancer. The chain has TRBV7-6 and TRBJ1-4; unclear D gene. CDR3 protein: CASSSDGSHNEKLFF. The CDR3 nucleotides read TGTGCCAGCAGCTCGGACGGTTCCCATAATGAAAAACTGTTTTTT.